The present T cell receptor beta chain was sequenced within a study of neurological immune-mediated disorders. 2 million unsorted PBMCs were stored in RNAlater at -80 °C before RNA extraction. General study results and limits: Across subjects, expanded clones had no CDR3 amino acid sequences in common, pointing to private repertoires in all groups.

CDR3 length: 18 residues. CDR1 and CDR2 (germline): MDHEN, SYDVKM. After removal of 3 bases from V and 0 bases from J, the junction contained 11 bases not matched to a gene. The table lists this clonotype with many counts. Its specificity is not known. The cDNA was synthesized by means of template-switch 5'RACE, which was carried out with 10-nucleotide random UMIs. The output of every sequencing run, over 200 million TCR-beta sequences, came from 15-18 subjects. TCRdb used MiXCR to reprocess the 5' RACE reads, holding one entry per CDR3 protein. Of roughly 56,000 distinct CDR3 sequences listed, about 10% are singletons.

Sequences were obtained from PBMCs. The chain is built from TRBV28 and TRBJ1-5; 7 bases line up with TRBD1. This clonotype was obtained from a man aged 55-75 years in good health. Here the CDR3 DNA reads TGTGCCAGCAGTTTGGAACCCGGGACAGTATTTAGCAATCAGCCCCAGCATTTT. It codes for CASSLEPGTVFSNQPQHF.